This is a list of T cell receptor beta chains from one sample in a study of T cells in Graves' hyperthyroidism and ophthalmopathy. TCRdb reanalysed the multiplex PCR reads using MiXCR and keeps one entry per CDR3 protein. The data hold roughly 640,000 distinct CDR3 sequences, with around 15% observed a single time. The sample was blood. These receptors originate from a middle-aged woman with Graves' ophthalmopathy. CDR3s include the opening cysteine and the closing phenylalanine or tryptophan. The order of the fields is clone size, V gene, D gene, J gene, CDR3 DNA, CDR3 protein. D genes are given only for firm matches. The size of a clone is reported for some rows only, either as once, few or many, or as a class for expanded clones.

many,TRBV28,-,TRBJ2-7,TGTGCCAGCAGTGGAAGGGTGGTAGCGAACTACGAGCAGTACTTC,CASSGRVVANYEQYF
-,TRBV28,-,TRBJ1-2,TGTGCCAGCAGTTTTTCAGGGGCGGGCTATGGCTACACCTTC,CASSFSGAGYGYTF
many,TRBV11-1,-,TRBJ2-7,TGTGCCAGCAGCTTGGAGATTTCTGGAAGGGGTGAGCAGTACTTC,CASSLEISGRGEQYF
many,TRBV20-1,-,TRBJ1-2,TGCAGTGCTAGCCCCAAGGTTGGCTACACCTTC,CSASPKVGYTF
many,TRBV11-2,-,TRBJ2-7,TGTGCCAGCAGCGGAATCGGGGGCAACTACGAGCAGTACTTC,CASSGIGGNYEQYF
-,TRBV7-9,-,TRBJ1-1,TGTGCCGGAGGACCGCCTGAAGCTTTCTTT,CAGGPPEAFF
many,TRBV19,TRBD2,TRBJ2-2,TGTGCCAGTAACCCCGGACACAGCGGGAGGGACACCGGGGAGCTGTTTTTT,CASNPGHSGRDTGELFF
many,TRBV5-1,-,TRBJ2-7,TGCGCCAGCAGCTTGGGACTCGCGAGCTCCTACGAGCAGTACTTC,CASSLGLASSYEQYF
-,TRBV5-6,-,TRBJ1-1,TGTGCCAGCAGCTTGGGGGGGGCAGGCGCTGAAGCTTTCTTT,CASSLGGAGAEAFF
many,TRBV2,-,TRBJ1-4,TGTGCCAGCAGACCCACGTCTGCAACTAATGAAAAACTGTTTTTT,CASRPTSATNEKLFF
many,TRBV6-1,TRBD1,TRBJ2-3,TGTGCCAGTAGGACAGGGAGAGGAGCAGATACGCAGTATTTT,CASRTGRGADTQYF
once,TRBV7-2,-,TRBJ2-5,TGTGCCAGCAGCTTAGTATCATTGGAGACCCAGTACTTC,CASSLVSLETQYF
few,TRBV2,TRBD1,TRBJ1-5,TGTGCCAGCCGGAGAGGGGGCACGGGCGATCAGCCCCAGCATTTT,CASRRGGTGDQPQHF
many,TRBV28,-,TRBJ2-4,TGTGCCAGCACGACCGGGACATTGATAGCCAAAAACATTCAGTACTTC,CASTTGTLIAKNIQYF
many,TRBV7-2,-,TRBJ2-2,TGTGCCAGCAGCGCCCAGCTCACCGGGGAGCTGTTTTTT,CASSAQLTGELFF
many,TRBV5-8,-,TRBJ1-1,TGTGCCAGCAGCTTGGCGGGGCAGGGTAAAGACACTGAAGCTTTCTTT,CASSLAGQGKDTEAFF
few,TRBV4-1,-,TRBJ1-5,TGCGCCAGCAGCCAAAGAGGGGGAAAAGAGCCCCAGCATTTT,CASSQRGGKEPQHF
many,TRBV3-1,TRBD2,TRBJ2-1,TGTGCCAGCAGCCAAATAGCGGGGGGTCGCAATGAGCAGTTCTTC,CASSQIAGGRNEQFF
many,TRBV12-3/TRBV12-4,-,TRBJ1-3,TGTGCCAGCAGTTTCGCGACAGCGTCGTCTGGAAACACCATATATTTT,CASSFATASSGNTIYF
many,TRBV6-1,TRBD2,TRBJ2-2,TGTGCCAGCAGAGTAGCGGGAGTAGACACCGGGGAGCTGTTTTTT,CASRVAGVDTGELFF
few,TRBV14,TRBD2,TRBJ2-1,TGTGCCAGCAGCCACACGGGACTACCGCAGTTCTTC,CASSHTGLPQFF
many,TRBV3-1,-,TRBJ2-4,TGTGCCAGCAGCCAAGATGGAGGGAACATTCAGTACTTC,CASSQDGGNIQYF
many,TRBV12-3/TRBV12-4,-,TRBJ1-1,TGTGCCAGCAGTTTACAGGCGCTCATGAACACTGAAGCTTTCTTT,CASSLQALMNTEAFF
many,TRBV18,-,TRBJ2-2,TGTGCCAGCTCGGGAACTCACACCGGGGAGCTGTTTTTT,CASSGTHTGELFF
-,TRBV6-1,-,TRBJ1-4,TGTGCCAGCAGTGAAGCGCGAGGGAACCGTAATGAAAAACTGTTTTTT,CASSEARGNRNEKLFF
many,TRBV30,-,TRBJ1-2,TGTGCCTGGAGAGGGGGGCCTGACTATGGCTACACCTTC,CAWRGGPDYGYTF
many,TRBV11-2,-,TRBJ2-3,TGTGCCAGCAGCTTAGCCGCCGGGACTAGCACAGATACGCAGTATTTT,CASSLAAGTSTDTQYF
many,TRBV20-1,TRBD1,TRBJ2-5,TGCAGTGCTAGACCAGCCCAGACAGGGGAAGAGACCCAGTACTTC,CSARPAQTGEETQYF
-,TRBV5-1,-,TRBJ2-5,TGCGCCAGCAGCATGACTAGGAACCAAGAGACCCAGTACTTC,CASSMTRNQETQYF
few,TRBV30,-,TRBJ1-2,TGTGCCTGGAGTGAGACAGGAGCTAACTATGGCTACACCTTC,CAWSETGANYGYTF
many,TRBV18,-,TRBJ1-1,TGTGCCAGCTCCGTGGCCAACGTGGGGGCCGCTGAAGCTTTCTTT,CASSVANVGAAEAFF
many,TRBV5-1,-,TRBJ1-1,TGCGCCAGCAGCGCCAACGGGGGGGGGTCCGTGAACACTGAAGCTTTCTTT,CASSANGGGSVNTEAFF
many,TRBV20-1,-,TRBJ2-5,TGCAGTGCTAGAGACTTGGGGGCCCAAACCGGAGAGACCCAGTACTTC,CSARDLGAQTGETQYF
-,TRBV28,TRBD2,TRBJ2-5,TGTGCCAGCAGGAACGCGGGGGAGGGCCCCCAGTACTTC,CASRNAGEGPQYF
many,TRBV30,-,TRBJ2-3,TGTGCCTGGAGTGTACCTTTTCAGGCTTCGGATACGCAGTATTTT,CAWSVPFQASDTQYF
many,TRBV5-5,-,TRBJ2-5,TGTGCCAGCAGCTTATCGGGCCAACAAGAGACCCAGTACTTC,CASSLSGQQETQYF
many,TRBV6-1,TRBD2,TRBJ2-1,TGTGCCAGCAGTGAAGCATGGCGGGAGCCGTACAATGAGCAGTTCTTC,CASSEAWREPYNEQFF
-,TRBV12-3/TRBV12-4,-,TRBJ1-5,TGTGCCAGCAGTTCGCTTGGGGGGGGGCCTTTATGGCCCCAGCATTTT,CASSSLGGGPLWPQHF
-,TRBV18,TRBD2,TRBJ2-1,TGTGCCAGCAGTTCAGCGGGGGCCGACTACAATGAGCAGTTCTTC,CASSSAGADYNEQFF
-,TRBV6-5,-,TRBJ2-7,TGTGCCAGCAGTTACTCGAAGATGGGGGCTAGGAACGAGCAGTACTTC,CASSYSKMGARNEQYF
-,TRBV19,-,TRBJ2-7,TGTGCCAGTAGTCAGCCAGCCGGGACTCGTAATACCCACGGGCAGTACTTC,CASSQPAGTRNTHGQYF
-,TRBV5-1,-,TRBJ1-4,TGCGCCAGCAGCTTTAACGGGGCAACTAATGAAAAACTGTTTTTT,CASSFNGATNEKLFF
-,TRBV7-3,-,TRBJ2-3,TGTGCCAGCAGGGAAACAGCGGGAGATACGCAGTATTTT,CASRETAGDTQYF
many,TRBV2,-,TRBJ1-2,TGTGCCAGCAGTGTTAAGAAGGGTTTTAACTATGGCTACACCTTC,CASSVKKGFNYGYTF